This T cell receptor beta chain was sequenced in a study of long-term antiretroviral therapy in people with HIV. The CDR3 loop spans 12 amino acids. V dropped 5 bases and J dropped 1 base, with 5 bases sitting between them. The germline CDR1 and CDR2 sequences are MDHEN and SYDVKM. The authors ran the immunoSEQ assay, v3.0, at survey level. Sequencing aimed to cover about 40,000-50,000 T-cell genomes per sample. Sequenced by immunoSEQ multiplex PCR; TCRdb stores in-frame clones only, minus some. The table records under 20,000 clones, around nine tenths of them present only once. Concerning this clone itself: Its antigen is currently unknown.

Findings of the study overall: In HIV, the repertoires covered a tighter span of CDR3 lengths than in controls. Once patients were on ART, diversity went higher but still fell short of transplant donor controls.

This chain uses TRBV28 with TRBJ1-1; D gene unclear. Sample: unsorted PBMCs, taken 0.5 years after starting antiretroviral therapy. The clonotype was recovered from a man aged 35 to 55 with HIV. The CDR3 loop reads CASSAWNTEAFF. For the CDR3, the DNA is TGTGCCAGCAGTGCCTGGAACACTGAAGCTTTCTTT. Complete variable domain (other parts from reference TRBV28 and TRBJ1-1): DVKVTQSSRYLVKRTGEKVFLECVQDMDHENMFWYRQDPGLGLRLIYFSYDVKMKEKGDIPEGYSVSREKKERFSLILESASTNQTSMYLCASSAWNTEAFFGQGTRLTVV.